A selection of T cell receptor beta chains follows, all from one sample in a study of blood T cells in healthy people across ages. Via MiXCR, TCRdb re-called the 5' RACE reads, giving one row per CDR3 protein. The sample has 1.5 million to 2 million distinct CDR3 sequences, about 49% seen once. The sequencing sample was made of blood. The origin of the receptors is a woman aged 40-49 years in good health. CDR3s include the opening cysteine and the closing phenylalanine or tryptophan. A D gene is named only where the DNA matches it firmly. A row's size may be missing; if present it is once, few, many or a size class.

D gene	clone size	V gene	J gene	CDR3 DNA	CDR3 protein
.	.	TRBV2	TRBJ2-3	TGTGCCAGTGGGTTAGCTCAGTATTTT	CASGLAQYF
.	.	TRBV27	TRBJ2-7	TGTGCCAGCGGTTTGAACGGGGGCTACGAGCAGTACTTC	CASGLNGGYEQYF
.	.	TRBV20-1	TRBJ1-4	TGCAGTGCTAGTTGGCTGGGAATAGGTGAAAAACTGTTTTTT	CSASWLGIGEKLFF
.	.	TRBV27	TRBJ1-5	TGTGCCAGCAGTTTAGGGGGTGGGCCCCAGCATTTT	CASSLGGGPQHF
.	.	TRBV12-3/TRBV12-4	TRBJ2-2	TGTGCCAGCAGTTCTTCAGACCTCCAAAATAGGAAAGCCACCGGGGAGCTGTTTTTT	CASSSSDLQNRKATGELFF
.	once	TRBV6-7	TRBJ2-3	TGTGCCGGCAGAAACAATCCCGACATTTACAGCACAGATACGCAGTATTTT	CAGRNNPDIYSTDTQYF
.	few	TRBV10-3	TRBJ2-3	TGTGCCATCAATAAAGACAGCACAGATACGCAGTATTTT	CAINKDSTDTQYF
.	.	TRBV14	TRBJ1-1	TGTGCCAGCAGCCAAGGGTTACAGGGAAAACGCGAAAGTACTGAAGCTTTCTTT	CASSQGLQGKRESTEAFF
.	.	TRBV5-1	TRBJ2-5	TGCGCCAGTGAACTTGACAGGCTCGGTGAGACCCAGTACTTC	CASELDRLGETQYF
.	few	TRBV7-2	TRBJ2-1	TGTGCCAGCAGCTTATTGGGCTCGCCTACCTACAATGAGCAGTTCTTC	CASSLLGSPTYNEQFF
.	.	TRBV20-1	TRBJ2-7	TGCAGTGCTAGAGGCTCTCAGGGAATTCTCTACGAGCAGTACTTC	CSARGSQGILYEQYF
TRBD1	few	TRBV6-6	TRBJ2-2	TGTGCCGCTGCCTTGACAGGGGGCATGTCCGGGGAGCTGTTTTTT	CAAALTGGMSGELFF
.	.	TRBV5-6	TRBJ2-5	TGTGCCAGCAGCTTGGGTTTGTCTACAGGGGAGACCCAGTACTTC	CASSLGLSTGETQYF
.	.	TRBV7-2	TRBJ1-2	TGTGCCAGCAGCTTAAAGGAGGGGACAGGCTACACCTTC	CASSLKEGTGYTF
TRBD1	.	TRBV12-3/TRBV12-4	TRBJ2-7	TGTGCCAGCAGTTTATACCGGGACAGGGCCTACGAGCAGTACTTC	CASSLYRDRAYEQYF
TRBD1	.	TRBV2	TRBJ2-6	TGTGCCAGCAGCTCGACAGGGGATGGGGCCAACGTCCTGACTTTC	CASSSTGDGANVLTF
.	few	TRBV29-1	TRBJ2-5	TGCAGCGTTGTTCGGAGACAAGAGACCCAGTACTTC	CSVVRRQETQYF
TRBD1	.	TRBV27	TRBJ2-4	TGTGCCAGCAGTCAGATCCAGGGGGAGCAGTACTTC	CASSQIQGEQYF
TRBD2	.	TRBV4-3	TRBJ2-5	TGCGCCAGCAGCCGTGGACTAGCGGGGGGAGAAGAGACCCAGTACTTC	CASSRGLAGGEETQYF
.	.	TRBV7-9	TRBJ1-2	TGTGCCAGCGGATCCCCGGACAGCCTTCCTAACTATGGCTACACCTTC	CASGSPDSLPNYGYTF
.	.	TRBV28	TRBJ2-7	TGTGCCAGCAGTTTAGGAGGGGGCCCCCTCCACGAGCAGTACTTC	CASSLGGGPLHEQYF
TRBD2	few	TRBV6-5	TRBJ2-5	TGTGCCAGCAGTTACGGACTAGCGGGGGTTGGTGAGACCCAGTACTTC	CASSYGLAGVGETQYF
.	few	TRBV11-2	TRBJ2-5	TGTGCCAGCAGCTTAGACCAACTAGGAACGGAGACCCAGTACTTC	CASSLDQLGTETQYF
TRBD2	.	TRBV7-6	TRBJ2-1	TGTGCCAGCAGCCTCGGGGTAGCGGGGGGGCCGATTGAGCAGTTCTTC	CASSLGVAGGPIEQFF
TRBD2	.	TRBV7-2	TRBJ2-7	TGTGCCAGCAGCTTAGGCCCTGGGAGGGGACACGAGCAGTACTTC	CASSLGPGRGHEQYF
.	.	TRBV20-1	TRBJ1-2	TGCAGTGCTAGAGGACAGTTGGGTACCTATGACTACACCTTC	CSARGQLGTYDYTF
TRBD1	.	TRBV2	TRBJ2-5	TGTGCCAGCAGCTCCACCGGGACAGGGGGCTGGGAGACCCAGTACTTC	CASSSTGTGGWETQYF
.	few	TRBV29-1	TRBJ1-2	TGCAGCGTTGAGTGGCAGTCCATGGCGTTTAACTATGGCTACACCTTC	CSVEWQSMAFNYGYTF
TRBD2	.	TRBV20-1	TRBJ2-3	TGCAGTGCTCCACTAGCGCGAAACGCAGATACGCAGTATTTT	CSAPLARNADTQYF
.	few	TRBV6-5	TRBJ2-3	TGTGCCAGCAGTTACTCGAGGGGGGCGGTGCCTGGAGATACGCAGTATTTT	CASSYSRGAVPGDTQYF
.	.	TRBV5-6	TRBJ2-7	TGTGCCAGCAGCTTGGTATCCAGCACCTACGAGCAGTACTTC	CASSLVSSTYEQYF
.	.	TRBV6-6	TRBJ2-7	TGTGCCAGCGGTGGGTTTAGCTCCTACGAGCAGTACTTC	CASGGFSSYEQYF
.	.	TRBV20-1	TRBJ2-5	TGCAGTGCTAGGTCCGGGTTTGGAGAGACCCAGTACTTC	CSARSGFGETQYF
TRBD2	.	TRBV7-2	TRBJ2-5	TGTGCCAGCAGCTCACTTGGCGGGGGGGCAATAGAGACCCAGTACTTC	CASSSLGGGAIETQYF
TRBD1	.	TRBV7-2	TRBJ2-5	TGTGCCAGCAGCCCAGACAGGGGGGGAGGGACCCAGTACTTC	CASSPDRGGGTQYF
.	many	TRBV24-1	TRBJ2-6	TGTGCCACCAGTGACGGAGGGTCTGGGGCCAACGTCCTGACTTTC	CATSDGGSGANVLTF
TRBD1	few	TRBV20-1	TRBJ2-1	TGCAGTGCTACCCAGACAGGGGGCGATCGGTTCTTC	CSATQTGGDRFF
TRBD2	.	TRBV7-6	TRBJ2-3	TGTGCCAGCAGCTTAGGAACTAGCGGGATTGGGACAGATACGCAGTATTTT	CASSLGTSGIGTDTQYF
.	.	TRBV21-1	TRBJ2-5	TGTGCCGGCCGGGCAGGGGCGGAAGAGACCCAGTACTTC	CAGRAGAEETQYF
.	few	TRBV4-2	TRBJ2-1	TGTGCCAGCAGCCAAGATGGGGGACAAAGAGTGAACAATGAGCAGTTCTTC	CASSQDGGQRVNNEQFF
.	few	TRBV5-1	TRBJ2-5	TGCGCCAGCAGCTTGGCGGTAGGGGAACAAGAGACCCAGTACTTC	CASSLAVGEQETQYF
.	few	TRBV5-1	TRBJ1-2	TGCGCCAGCAGCCCATCTGACAGGAAAGCCTATGGCTACACCTTC	CASSPSDRKAYGYTF
.	.	TRBV15	TRBJ1-6	TGTGCCACCAGCAGAGATCGTGCGGAAAATTCACCCCTCCACTTT	CATSRDRAENSPLHF
TRBD2	.	TRBV12-3/TRBV12-4	TRBJ2-5	TGTGCCAGCAGGTCAGGTCGGGGGGGTGTGGAGACCCAGTACTTC	CASRSGRGGVETQYF
.	.	TRBV20-1	TRBJ2-7	TGCAGTGCCACCGACACCCTCGGGTTCGAGCAGTACTTC	CSATDTLGFEQYF
.	few	TRBV20-1	TRBJ2-1	TGCAGTGCTAGAGATGTGGCGGGGGCTTACTCCTACAATGAGCAGTTCTTC	CSARDVAGAYSYNEQFF
.	.	TRBV20-1	TRBJ2-7	TGCAGTGCTAGAGACCCCTTAGGACGAGTTAGACCCCGGAACTACGAGCAGTACTTC	CSARDPLGRVRPRNYEQYF
.	.	TRBV28	TRBJ2-1	TGTGCCAGCACCTTCTCCCTACTAACCTACAATGAGCAGTTCTTC	CASTFSLLTYNEQFF